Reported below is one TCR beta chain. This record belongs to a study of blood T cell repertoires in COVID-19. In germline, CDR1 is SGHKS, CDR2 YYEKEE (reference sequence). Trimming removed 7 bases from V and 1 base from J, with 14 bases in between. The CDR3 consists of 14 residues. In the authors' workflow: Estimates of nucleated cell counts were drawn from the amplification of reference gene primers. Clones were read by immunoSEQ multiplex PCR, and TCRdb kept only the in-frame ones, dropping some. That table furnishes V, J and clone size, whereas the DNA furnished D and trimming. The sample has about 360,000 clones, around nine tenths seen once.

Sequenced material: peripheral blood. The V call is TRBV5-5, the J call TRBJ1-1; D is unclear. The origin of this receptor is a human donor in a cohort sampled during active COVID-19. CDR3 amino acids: CASATIHTNTEAFF. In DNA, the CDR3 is TGTGCCAGCGCAACGATCCACACGAACACTGAAGCTTTCTTT.